A single sample is the source of the 15 T cell receptor beta chains below, sequenced in a study of beta chain features in type 1 diabetes. Study results and limitations: Among all four CD4+ subsets, Type 1 diabetes patients had TCRB CDR3s that were moderately but significantly shorter.

Reverse transcription of all isolated RNA meant that expressed TCRB transcripts were sequenced. Assay used: immunoSEQ multiplex PCR; TCRdb lists only in-frame clones, some missing. The sample consists of around 53,000 clones, 50% to 75% of them appearing once. The antigens for these receptors are not known. The sample comprised stem cell memory CD4+ T cells from blood. These receptors originate from a woman aged 25 to 39 with type 1 diabetes.

The chain has TRBV27 and TRBJ1-5, with 8 positions matching TRBD1. Germline values: CDR1 MNHEY, CDR2 SMNVEV (reference sequence). With 6 bases clipped from V and 0 bases from J, the junction kept 10 bases outside the gene matches. The CDR3 is 17 residues long. CDR3 sequence: CASRPGQESYSNQPQHF. CDR3 bases: TGTGCCAGCAGGCCGGGACAGGAGTCCTATAGCAATCAGCCCCAGCATTTT.

This clone has more than one count but fewer than ten. The chain carries TRBV29-1 and TRBJ2-1; TRBD2 matches 10 bases. Germline V gives CDR1 SQVTM, CDR2 ANQGSEA. The V gene end was trimmed by 4 bases and the J gene end by 2 bases; junction bases not matched to a gene: 5. The CDR3 loop spans 15 amino acids. As DNA, the CDR3 is TGCAGCGTTGCCGGGACTAGCGCCGCCTACAATGAGCAGTTCTTC. This gives the protein CSVAGTSAAYNEQFF.

This clone turned up a few times. The chain joins TRBV28 to TRBJ2-1; TRBD2 matches 10 bases. The CDR3 totals 16 residues. V was clipped by 5 bases and J by 2 bases; unmatched bases: 6. The germline V gene encodes CDR1 MDHEN and CDR2 SYDVKM. The CDR3 nucleotides are TGTGCCAGCAGTCCCCCCCTAGCGGGAGCCTACAATGAGCAGTTCTTC. Its translation is CASSPPLAGAYNEQFF.

J is TRBJ2-1 and V is TRBV5-1; TRBD1 is a possible D gene (6 bases). The V gene's germline CDR1 is SGHRS and CDR2 YFSETQ. The CDR3 is 14 residues long. The V gene lost 0 bases and the J gene lost 8 bases, with 12 bases spanning the gap. DNA for the CDR3: TGCGCCAGCAGCTTGGGACAGGACTTCGATGAGCAGTTCTTC. Encoded protein: CASSLGQDFDEQFF.

This clone was counted between two and nine times. The V and J genes are TRBV7-2 and TRBJ2-4; TRBD1 agrees at 7 bases. Germline lookup yields CDR1 SGHTA and CDR2 FQGNSA. Germline trimming cut 4 bases from V and 11 bases from J; bases unmatched to any gene: 5. The length of the CDR3 is 12 residues. The CDR3 nucleotides are TGTGCCAGCAGCTACCGACAGGGAGTTCAGTACTTC. Protein: CASSYRQGVQYF.

The chain couples TRBV10-3 to TRBJ2-3; D remains unclear. V was clipped by 4 bases and J by 3 bases, with 11 bases between them. The CDR3 runs to 14 residues. Germline CDR1 and CDR2: ENHRY and SYGVKD. The CDR3 sequence: CAISASTGTDTQYF. In DNA, the CDR3 is TGTGCCATCAGTGCTTCGACCGGGACAGATACGCAGTATTTT.

The rearrangement links TRBV29-1 to TRBJ1-1; D unclear. From germline, CDR1 is SQVTM and CDR2 ANQGSEA. Trimming left V 4 bases short and J 1 base short, with 10 bases between. This CDR3 has 13 amino acids. CDR3 sequence (DNA): TGCAGCGTTGTCCCCCAGGCGAACACTGAAGCTTTCTTT. Protein: CSVVPQANTEAFF. Full variable domain (missing parts from reference TRBV29-1 and TRBJ1-1): SAVISQKPSRDICQRGTSLTIQCQVDSQVTMMFWYRQQPGQSLTLIATANQGSEATYESGFVIDKFPISRPNLTFSTLTVSNMSPEDSSIYLCSVVPQANTEAFFGQGTRLTVV.

This clone was detected only a few times. The chain couples TRBV11-2 to TRBJ2-7; D gene uncertain. The V end lost 3 bases, the J end lost 2 bases, and 8 bases lay between the germline ends. This CDR3 has 13 amino acids. The germline V gene encodes CDR1 SGHAT and CDR2 FQNNGV. CDR3: CASSLAAAYEQYF. Written as DNA, the CDR3 is TGTGCCAGCAGCTTGGCGGCAGCCTACGAGCAGTACTTC.

For this clone: Other DNA sequences in the same sample also yield this CDR3. The chain carries TRBV20-1 and TRBJ2-7; D ambiguous. The CDR3 totals 11 residues. With 6 bases removed from V and 0 bases from J, the gap between germline ends came to 6 bases. Germline values: CDR1 DFQATT, CDR2 SNEGSKA (reference sequence). This CDR3 reads CSATSSYEQYF. The CDR3 region has the DNA TGCAGTGCCACCAGCTCCTACGAGCAGTACTTC.

The CDR3 is CASSATGTGLYEQYF. The CDR3, as DNA: TGTGCCAGCAGCGCTACCGGGACAGGCCTCTACGAGCAGTACTTC. This rearrangement joins TRBV7-6 to TRBJ2-7, with TRBD1 matching 8 bases. The CDR3 has 15 residues. V lost 5 bases to trimming and J lost 3 bases; unmatched junction nucleotides: 9. In germline, CDR1 is SGHVS, CDR2 FNYEAQ.

The J gene is TRBJ1-3, the V gene TRBV29-1; possible D gene TRBD1, 6 bases. The CDR3 covers 14 residues. Deletions cut 1 base from V and 2 bases from J, with 9 bases between. Germline-derived CDR1 and CDR2 are SQVTM and ANQGSEA. In DNA, the CDR3 is TGCAGCGTTGAAGCAGGGGCGGCTGGAAACACCATATATTTT. Protein sequence: CSVEAGAAGNTIYF.

The chain recombines TRBV19 with TRBJ2-7; TRBD1 matches at 8 bases. V was pared by 10 bases and J by 1 base, with 12 bases of the junction left unmatched. The CDR3 runs 15 residues. CDR1 and CDR2 from the germline V gene are LNHDA and SQIVND (reference sequence). The chain's CDR3 is CATKSGTGGSYEQYF. The CDR3 DNA follows: TGTGCCACCAAGTCCGGGACAGGAGGGTCCTACGAGCAGTACTTC.

The chain uses TRBV15 and TRBJ1-1; tentatively, D is TRBD1 (5 bases). V lost 4 bases, J lost 9 bases, and 12 bases lay in between. This CDR3 is 12 amino acids long. Germline assignment: CDR1 LNHNV and CDR2 YYDKDF (reference sequence). CDR3 bases: TGTGCCACCAGCATCGACAGAGACCAAGCTTTCTTT. Translation: CATSIDRDQAFF.

This clone turned up a few times. This sequence joins TRBV28 and TRBJ2-1; 11 bases are shared with TRBD2. Germline V lookup: CDR1 MDHEN, CDR2 SYDVKM. J was trimmed by 6 bases and V by 5 bases; bases with no gene match: 9. The CDR3 has 16 amino acids. This CDR3 is CASSQSLAGGLNEQFF. The CDR3, as DNA: TGTGCCAGCAGTCAATCTCTAGCGGGAGGCCTCAATGAGCAGTTCTTC.

In this sample, this clone turned up a few times. This sample also contains other DNA sequences that code for the same CDR3. The chain has TRBV2 and TRBJ1-1; 8 bases fit TRBD1. Germline V gene lookup returns CDR1 SNHLY and CDR2 FYNNEI. V shed 6 bases and J 4 bases; nucleotides not matched to a gene: 4. CDR3 length: 13 amino acids. CDR3 nucleotide sequence: TGTGCCAGCAGGGTAACAGGGGGCACTGAAGCTTTCTTT. This sequence encodes CASRVTGGTEAFF.